Shown below are 11 T cell receptor beta chains from a single sample sequenced in a study of low-dose radiotherapy and immunotherapy resistance in tumors. Time point described: after trial treatment. The treatment: LDRT plus nivolumab, ipilimumab, low-dose cyclophosphamide and aspirin (RACIN trial). Alpha and beta chains were covered, as first-strand cDNA relied on TRAV- and TRBV-specific primers. PCR amplification of the TCRs was performed with Phusion for 20 PCR cycles, and it relied on a constant-region primer together with a V-primer adapter. MiXCR was run by TCRdb on the reads, yielding one entry per CDR3 protein. The sample gives some 100,000 distinct CDR3 sequences, around 21% of which show up once; about 4% is in the top ten. Sequencing was performed on PBMCs, taken after low-dose radiotherapy plus immunotherapy. These receptors were obtained from a male donor with prostate cancer.

At least ten counts were recorded for this clonotype. The chain links TRBV12-3 or TRBV12-4 to TRBJ2-4; D gene uncertain. The CDR3 loop spans 11 amino acids. Trimming removed 3 bases from V and 3 bases from J, with 0 bases in between. CDR3 protein: CASSFKNIQYF. The CDR3 nucleotides read TGTGCCAGCAGTTTCAAAAACATTCAGTACTTC.

This clonotype was detected many times. The chain uses TRBV3-1 and TRBJ2-5; TRBD2 might be the D (6 bases). The CDR3 length is 15 residues. CDR1 and CDR2 (germline): LGHDT, YNNKEL (reference sequence). V was clipped by 2 bases and J by 7 bases, with 17 bases between them. CDR3 loop: CASSQSAGPGGTQYF. The CDR3 coding sequence is TGTGCCAGCAGCCAATCGGCGGGTCCCGGGGGGACCCAGTACTTC.

This clonotype was found many times. V and J are TRBV11-2 and TRBJ1-1; D is ambiguous. V was pared by 7 bases and J by 1 base, with 13 bases between. The germline gives CDR1 SGHAT, CDR2 FQNNGV. The CDR3 has 14 amino acids. The CDR3, as DNA: TGTGCCAGCAACCCGGCACTTGGGAACACTGAAGCTTTCTTT. Protein: CASNPALGNTEAFF.

Ten or more counts support this clonotype. The V gene is TRBV12-3 or TRBV12-4, the J gene TRBJ1-5, with unresolved D. This CDR3 contains 15 residues. The ends were cut back, 3 bases at V and 11 bases at J, with 20 bases in the middle. The CDR3 DNA sequence: TGTGCCAGCAGTTTGAGTGTAGCGGGGAGTTGGACCCAGCATTTT. Residues: CASSLSVAGSWTQHF.

This clonotype showed up many times. The J gene is TRBJ2-7, the V gene TRBV6-5; possibly TRBD1 or TRBD2 for D (5 bases each). Germline lookup yields CDR1 MNHEY and CDR2 SVGAGI. CDR3 length: 14 amino acids. Trimming shortened V by 4 bases and J by 4 bases, and 14 bases separated the two germline ends. CDR3 in amino acids: CASSWTGGGYEQYF. The DNA for the CDR3 is TGTGCCAGCAGTTGGACTGGGGGTGGGTACGAGCAGTACTTC.

This clonotype was detected ten times or more. The gene calls are TRBV12-3 or TRBV12-4 and TRBJ2-1; perhaps TRBD2 as D (7 bases). The V end was cut by 4 bases, the J end by 4 bases, with 20 bases between. The CDR3 length is 17 residues. CDR3 bases: TGTGCCAGCAGTTCCCTCCACCGGCGGGGGCGGTACAATGAGCAGTTCTTC. Residues: CASSSLHRRGRYNEQFF.

V gene TRBV4-3 combines with J gene TRBJ2-3; 8 bases map to TRBD2. The CDR3 runs 15 residues. V gave up 1 base and J gave up 2 bases; unmatched junction bases: 2. Germline V gene data show CDR1 as LGHNA and CDR2 as YSLEER. CDR3 sequence reads: CASSQGTSSTDTQYF. In nucleotides, the CDR3 is TGCGCCAGCAGCCAAGGGACTAGCTCCACAGATACGCAGTATTTT.

In its sample, this clonotype was seen many times. The J gene is TRBJ2-4, the V gene TRBV6-5, with 9 bases matching TRBD1. The CDR3 is 14 amino acids. CDR1 and CDR2 (germline): MNHEY, SVGAGI. V lost 6 bases and J lost 5; bases outside the gene matches: 5. As DNA, the CDR3 is TGTGCCAGCAGACTCGGGACAGGGCAAAACATTCAGTACTTC. Protein sequence: CASRLGTGQNIQYF.

This clonotype was found many times. The chain joins TRBV6-2 or TRBV6-3 to TRBJ2-3, with D perhaps matching TRBD2 (6 bases). Trimming removed 7 bases from V and 6 bases from J, with 14 bases in between. CDR1 and CDR2 (germline): MNHEY, SVGEGT. The length of the CDR3 is 13 residues. CDR3 region: CASTGGRGDTQYF. The CDR3 DNA is TGTGCCAGCACGGGCGGCCGGGGGGATACGCAGTATTTT.

The chain carries TRBV6-2 or TRBV6-3 and TRBJ2-2; TRBD2 aligns across 13 bases. With V trimmed by 5 bases and J by 4 bases, 13 bases remained unmatched. CDR1 MNHEY and CDR2 SVGEGT come from the germline V gene. The CDR3 loop spans 19 amino acids. The CDR3 bases are TGTGCCAGCAGTGAACTCGCGGGACTAGCGGGGTCGGGCACCGGGGAGCTGTTTTTT. Protein: CASSELAGLAGSGTGELFF.

The CDR3 coding sequence is TGTGCCAGCAGTTACTTCTTGCCGGGACAGGGAGGCTTTAATGAAAAACTGTTTTTT. Translation: CASSYFLPGQGGFNEKLFF. The chain has TRBV6-5 and TRBJ1-4, with 9 bases lining up with TRBD1. The CDR3 contains 19 residues. Germline V gene data show CDR1 as MNHEY and CDR2 as SVGAGI. With V trimmed by 1 base and J by 4 bases, 13 bases remained unmatched.